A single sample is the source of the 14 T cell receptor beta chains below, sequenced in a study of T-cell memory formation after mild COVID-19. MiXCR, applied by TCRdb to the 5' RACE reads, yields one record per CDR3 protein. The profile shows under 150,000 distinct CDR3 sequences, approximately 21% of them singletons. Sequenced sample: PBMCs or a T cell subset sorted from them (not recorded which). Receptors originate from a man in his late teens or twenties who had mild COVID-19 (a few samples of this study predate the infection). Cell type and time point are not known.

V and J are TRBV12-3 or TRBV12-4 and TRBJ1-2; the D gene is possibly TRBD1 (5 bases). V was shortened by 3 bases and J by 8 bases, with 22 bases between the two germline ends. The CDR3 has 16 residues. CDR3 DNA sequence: TGTGCCAGCAGTTTCCAGGGCTCCCAGATTCCGCGAGGCTACACCTTC. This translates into CASSFQGSQIPRGYTF.

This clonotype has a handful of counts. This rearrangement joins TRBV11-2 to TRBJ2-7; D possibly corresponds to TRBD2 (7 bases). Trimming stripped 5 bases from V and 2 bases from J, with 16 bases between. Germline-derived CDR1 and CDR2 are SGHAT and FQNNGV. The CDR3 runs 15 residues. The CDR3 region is CASSPRGLAAYEQYV. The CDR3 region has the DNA TGTGCCAGCAGCCCACGGGGGCTAGCGGCCTACGAGCAGTACGTC.

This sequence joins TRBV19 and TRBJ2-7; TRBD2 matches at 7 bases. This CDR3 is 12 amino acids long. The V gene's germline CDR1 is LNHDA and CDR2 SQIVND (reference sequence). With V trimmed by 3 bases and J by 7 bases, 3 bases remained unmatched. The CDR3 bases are TGTGCCAGTAGTATGTTCGGGAGGGAGCAGTACTTC. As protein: CASSMFGREQYF.

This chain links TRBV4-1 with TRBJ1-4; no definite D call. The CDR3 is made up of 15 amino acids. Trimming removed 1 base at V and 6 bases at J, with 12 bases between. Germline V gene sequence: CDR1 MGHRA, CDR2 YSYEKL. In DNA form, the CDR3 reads TGCGCCAGCAGCCAAGGGGGATCCCTTCATGAAAAACTGTTTTTT. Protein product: CASSQGGSLHEKLFF.

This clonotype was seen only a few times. The CDR3 DNA reads TGCGCCAGCAGGAGGGGAGAGACCCAGTACTTC. Protein product: CASRRGETQYF. The gene calls are TRBV10-2 and TRBJ2-5, with D perhaps being TRBD1 or TRBD2 (5 bases each). V dropped 6 bases and J dropped 4 bases, with 6 bases sitting between them. CDR1 is WSHSY and CDR2 is SAAADI in the germline V gene. The CDR3 runs 11 residues.

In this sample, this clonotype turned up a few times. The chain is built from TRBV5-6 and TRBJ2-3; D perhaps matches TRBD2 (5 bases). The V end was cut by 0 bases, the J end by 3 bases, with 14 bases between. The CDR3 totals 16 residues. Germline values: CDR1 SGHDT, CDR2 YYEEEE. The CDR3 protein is CASSLDGVGRTDTQYF. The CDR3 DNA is TGTGCCAGCAGCTTGGACGGGGTAGGCCGGACAGATACGCAGTATTTT.

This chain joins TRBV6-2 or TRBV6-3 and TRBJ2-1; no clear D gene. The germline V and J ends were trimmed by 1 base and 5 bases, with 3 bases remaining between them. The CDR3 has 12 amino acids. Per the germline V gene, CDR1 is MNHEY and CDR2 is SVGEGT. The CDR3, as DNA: TGTGCCAGCAGTTACTATCACAATGAGCAGTTCTTC. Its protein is CASSYYHNEQFF.

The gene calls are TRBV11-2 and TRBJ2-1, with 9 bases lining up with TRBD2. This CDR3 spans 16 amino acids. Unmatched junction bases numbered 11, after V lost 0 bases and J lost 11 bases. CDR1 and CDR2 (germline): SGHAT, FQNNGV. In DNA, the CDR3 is TGTGCCAGCAGCTTAGAACCTTCTAGCGGGGAGCGTCAGCAGTTCTTC. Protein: CASSLEPSSGERQQFF.

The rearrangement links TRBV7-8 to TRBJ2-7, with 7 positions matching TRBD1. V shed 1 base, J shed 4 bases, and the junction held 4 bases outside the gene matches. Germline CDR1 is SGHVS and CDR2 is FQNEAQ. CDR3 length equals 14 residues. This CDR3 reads CASSLEPGGYEQYV. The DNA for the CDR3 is TGTGCCAGCAGCTTAGAGCCAGGGGGTTACGAGCAGTACGTC.

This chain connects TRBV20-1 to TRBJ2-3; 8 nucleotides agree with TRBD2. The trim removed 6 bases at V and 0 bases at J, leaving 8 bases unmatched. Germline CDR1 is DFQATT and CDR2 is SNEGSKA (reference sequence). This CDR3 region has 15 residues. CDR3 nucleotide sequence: TGCAGTGCCGCAAGACTAGCGCATAGCACAGATACGCAGTATTTT. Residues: CSAARLAHSTDTQYF.

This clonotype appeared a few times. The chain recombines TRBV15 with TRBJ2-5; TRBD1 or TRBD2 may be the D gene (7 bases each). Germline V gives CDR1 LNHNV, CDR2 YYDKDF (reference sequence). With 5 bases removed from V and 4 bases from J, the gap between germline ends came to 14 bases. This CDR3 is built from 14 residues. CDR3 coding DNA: TGTGCCACCAGCCCCGACAGGGAGGGAGAGACCCAGTACTTC. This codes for CATSPDREGETQYF.

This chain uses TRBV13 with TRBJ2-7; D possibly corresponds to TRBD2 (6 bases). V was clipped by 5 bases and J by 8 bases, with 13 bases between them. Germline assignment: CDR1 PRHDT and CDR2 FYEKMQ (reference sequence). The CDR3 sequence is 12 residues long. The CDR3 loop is CASSPGGAQQYF. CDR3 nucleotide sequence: TGTGCCAGCAGCCCAGGCGGGGCACAGCAGTACTTC.

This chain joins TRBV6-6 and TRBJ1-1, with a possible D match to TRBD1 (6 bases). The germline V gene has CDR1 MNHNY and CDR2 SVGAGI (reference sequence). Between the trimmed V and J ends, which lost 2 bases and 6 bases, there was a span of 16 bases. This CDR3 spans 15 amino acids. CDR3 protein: CASSYDRGVTAEAFF. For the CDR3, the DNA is TGTGCCAGCAGTTACGATAGGGGGGTTACGGCTGAAGCTTTCTTT.

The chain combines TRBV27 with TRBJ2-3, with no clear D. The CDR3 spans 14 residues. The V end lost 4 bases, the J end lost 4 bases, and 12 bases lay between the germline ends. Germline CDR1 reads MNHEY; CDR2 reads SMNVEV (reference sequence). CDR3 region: CASSWGPGSDTQYF. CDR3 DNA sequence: TGTGCCAGCAGTTGGGGTCCCGGTTCAGATACGCAGTATTTT.